The TCR beta chain under discussion was sequenced for a study of cytomegalovirus exposure and HLA in healthy donors. General study findings and limits: According to the study, 150 to 200 TCR beta chains were cytomegalovirus-associated. Data from an earlier analysis indicated that most TCR beta V segments were productive either about 90% or about 30% of the time. With later analysis, a missense DCLRE1C variant became linked to TCR beta V- and J-gene trimming.

Both 60 Vbeta primers and 13 Jbeta primers went into the PCR. Produced via immunoSEQ multiplex PCR; TCRdb's table is partial and in-frame only. This table holds more than 100,000 clones, about 80% found once. V lost 5 bases, J lost 7 bases, and 8 bases lay in between. CDR3 length equals 12 residues. The germline V gene has CDR1 MNHNY and CDR2 SVGAGI (reference sequence). Donors consisted of healthy bone marrow donors. A remark on this clone: Its matching antigen is unknown.

The source material was PBMCs. This chain links TRBV6-6 with TRBJ2-2; the D gene is possibly TRBD1 (6 bases). This receptor was identified in a female donor in good health and CMV-seropositive. CDR3 nucleotide sequence: TGTGCCAGCAGTCCACAGGGCGGGGAGCTGTTTTTT. This encodes CASSPQGGELFF.